This T cell receptor beta chain was retrieved from a study of cytomegalovirus exposure and HLA in healthy donors. About the research overall: Of some 360 genotyped donors, about 80% clustered with self-reported Caucasian donors.

With respect to this clone: Its target is not known.

Researchers ran the PCR with 60 Vbeta and 13 Jbeta primers. TCRdb keeps only in-frame clones here, not all; method: immunoSEQ multiplex PCR. The sample has over 120,000 clones, roughly 70% seen once; the top ten hold 7%. Germline lookup yields CDR1 SGHDT and CDR2 YYEEEE. The CDR3 covers 15 residues. V shed 4 bases and J 5 bases; nucleotides not matched to a gene: 7. Study observations and caveats: An assumption of roughly uniform sequencing depth across donors underlay the presence/absence analyses. Beyond CMV serostatus, there was no information to go on about immune exposure. The investigators catalogued 150 to 200 TCR beta chains as cytomegalovirus-associated.

Sequencing input: PBMCs. This chain uses TRBV5-6 with TRBJ2-5; 11 bases are a match to TRBD2. The origin of this receptor is a man aged 30-40 years in good health and CMV-seronegative. This CDR3 reads CASSLASGGYETQYF. CDR3 coding DNA: TGTGCCAGCAGCCTTGCTAGCGGGGGGTATGAGACCCAGTACTTC.